One T cell receptor beta chain is described in this entry. Its antigen is unknown. The read is 3 residues too short to cover the CDR3 end, so that end is filled in from the germline J gene. Profiling relied on immunoSEQ multiplex PCR, and the TCRdb table lists in-frame clones only, not all of them. The listing records some 39,000 clones. This specimen comes from a study of T cells in women clearing cervical HPV infection. The wider study: With HLA typing for only a few women, HLA confounding remains possible.

This CDR3 contains 15 residues. Trimming shortened V by 8 bases and J by 8 bases, and 22 bases separated the two germline ends. CDR1 and CDR2 (germline): SEHNR, FQNEAQ (reference sequence). Study observations and caveats: TRBV6-7 relative abundance averaged about 0.11% in cases and 0.15% to 0.2% in controls.

The J gene is TRBJ2-1, the V gene TRBV7-9; D possibly corresponds to TRBD2 (7 bases). The receptor was derived from a woman between 18 and 75 years old with a cervical HPV16 infection that either progressed to CIN3+ or cleared (not recorded which). The sequenced sample was blood buffy coat. CDR3 amino acids: CASLGLMGGAYEQFF. The CDR3 DNA, read in part, is TGTGCCAGCTTGGGCCTGATGGGGGGGGCCTATGAG.